A single T cell receptor beta chain is shown here with its context. This entry comes from a study of blood T cell repertoires in COVID-19. Background on the study: There were acute and convalescent COVID-19 samples, and they came from the United States, Italy and Spain. T cells, B-cell-depleted T cells, or PBMCs supplied cDNA or gDNA.

Per the original methods: The assay estimated nucleated cells by amplifying reference gene primers. The assay was immunoSEQ multiplex PCR, and TCRdb's table has in-frame clones only and misses some. V and J calls and clone size are those listed in that table; D and trimming were worked out from the DNA. The data contain about 80,000 clones, 78% of them seen just once; the ten biggest clones take up 15% to 20%. V shed 5 bases, J shed 0 bases, and the junction held 12 bases outside the gene matches. The V gene's germline CDR1 is SGHDT and CDR2 YYEEEE. This CDR3 comprises 17 residues. Sequencing was carried out using peripheral blood. The genes are TRBV5-6 and TRBJ2-3; 7 bases are shared with TRBD2. The receptor's source is a human donor in a cohort sampled during active COVID-19. This CDR3 reads CASSFGGVETSTDTQYF. CDR3 bases: TGTGCCAGCAGTTTTGGGGGGGTAGAGACTAGCACAGATACGCAGTATTTT.